This TCR beta chain stems from a study of shared clonotypes between healthy human individuals. This clone was observed many times. Method: immunoSEQ multiplex PCR; TCRdb's copy keeps in-frame clones and lacks some. The sample gives about 1 million clones, approximately 72% of which show up once; around 1.5% is in the top ten. J was trimmed by 1 base and V by 3 bases; bases with no gene match: 4. The length of the CDR3 is 17 residues. The germline gives CDR1 SGHTA, CDR2 FQGNSA. Sequencing was done on a sample of memory CD4+ T cells sorted from blood. Subset in this sample: CD45RA-negative fraction. The chain joins TRBV7-2 to TRBJ1-5, with 12 bases matching TRBD1. This TCR was recovered from a man younger than 35 in good health. CDR3 in DNA: TGTGCCAGCAGCTTTACCGGGACAGGGGGCAGCAATCAGCCCCAGCATTTT. This gives the protein CASSFTGTGGSNQPQHF.